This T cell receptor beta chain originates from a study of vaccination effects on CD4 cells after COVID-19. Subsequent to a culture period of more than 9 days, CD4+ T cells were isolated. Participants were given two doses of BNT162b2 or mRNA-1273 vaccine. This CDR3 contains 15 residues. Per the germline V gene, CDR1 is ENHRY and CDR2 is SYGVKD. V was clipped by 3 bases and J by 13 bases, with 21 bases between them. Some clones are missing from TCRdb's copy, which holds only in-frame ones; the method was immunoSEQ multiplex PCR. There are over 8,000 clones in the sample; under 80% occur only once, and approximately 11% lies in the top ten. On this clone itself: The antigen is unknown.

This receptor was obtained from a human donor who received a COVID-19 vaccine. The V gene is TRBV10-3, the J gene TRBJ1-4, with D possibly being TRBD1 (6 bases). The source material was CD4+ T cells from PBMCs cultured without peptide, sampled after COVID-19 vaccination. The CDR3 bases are TGTGCCATCAGTGACCCCACAGGGTCCCGTGCGGGACTGTTTTTT. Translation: CAISDPTGSRAGLFF.